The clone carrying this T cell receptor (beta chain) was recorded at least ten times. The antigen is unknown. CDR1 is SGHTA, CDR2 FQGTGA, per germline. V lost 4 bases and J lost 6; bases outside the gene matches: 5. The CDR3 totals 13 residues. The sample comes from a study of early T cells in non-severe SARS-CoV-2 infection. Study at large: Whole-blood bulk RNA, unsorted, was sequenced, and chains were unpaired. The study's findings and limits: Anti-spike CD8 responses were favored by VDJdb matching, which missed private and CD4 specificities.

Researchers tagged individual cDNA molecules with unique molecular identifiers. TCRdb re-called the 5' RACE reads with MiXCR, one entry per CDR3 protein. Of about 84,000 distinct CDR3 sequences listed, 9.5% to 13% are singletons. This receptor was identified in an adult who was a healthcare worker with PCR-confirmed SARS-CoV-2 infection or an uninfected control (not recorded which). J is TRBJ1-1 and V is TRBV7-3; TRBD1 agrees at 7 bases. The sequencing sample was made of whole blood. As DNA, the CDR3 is TGTGCCAGCAGCTCGACAGGGTCGGCTGAAGCTTTCTTT. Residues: CASSSTGSAEAFF.